What follows describes a single TCR beta chain. Antigen unknown. Samples: about 28 days before transplant, then days 30, 100 and 180 after. The data derive from a study of T cell clonotyping in hematopoietic cell transplantation. The study's findings and limits: Pathologically expanded recipient clonotypes increased progressively from day 30 to day 180 as diversity fell. Cells were unsorted, so CD4 and CD8 contributions were not separated. Broader posttransplant TCR repertoire diversity was predicted by graft donor and pretransplant recipient Inverse Simpson Index values.

The data were produced by immunoSEQ multiplex PCR, yet TCRdb's version contains in-frame clones alone and is incomplete. The table records about 9,500 clones, over 85% of them present only once. Sequenced material: PBMCs, taken 100 days after allogeneic stem cell transplant. The source is a male patient between 50 and 60 years old who had an allogeneic stem cell transplant from a related donor, so T cells may come from the graft donor. Some clones in this sample may be carry-over from other donors' samples.

This CDR3 is CASSLASDPEQFF. CDR3 bases: TGTGCCAGCAGCTTGGCCTCCGATCCTGAGCAGTTCTTC. The chain joins TRBV5-4 to TRBJ2-1; D ambiguous. Germline V gene sequence: CDR1 SGHNT, CDR2 YYREEE (reference sequence). The CDR3 contains 13 residues. The V gene lost 0 bases and the J gene lost 9 bases, with 10 bases spanning the gap.